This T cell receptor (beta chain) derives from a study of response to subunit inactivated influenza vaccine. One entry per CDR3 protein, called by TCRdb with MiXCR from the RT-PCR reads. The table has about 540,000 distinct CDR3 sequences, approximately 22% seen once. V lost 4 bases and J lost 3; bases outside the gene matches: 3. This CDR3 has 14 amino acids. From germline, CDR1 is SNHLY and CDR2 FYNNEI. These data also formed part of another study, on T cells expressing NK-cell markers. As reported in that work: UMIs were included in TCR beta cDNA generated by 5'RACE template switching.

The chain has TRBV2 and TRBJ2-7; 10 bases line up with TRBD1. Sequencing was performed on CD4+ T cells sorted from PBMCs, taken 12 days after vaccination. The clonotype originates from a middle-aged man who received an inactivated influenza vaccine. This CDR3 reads CASSVGTGVYEQYF. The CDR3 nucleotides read TGTGCCAGCAGTGTGGGGACAGGGGTCTACGAGCAGTACTTC. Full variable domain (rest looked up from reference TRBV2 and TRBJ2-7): EPEVTQTPSHQVTQMGQEVILRCVPISNHLYFYWYRQILGQKVEFLVSFYNNEISEKSEIFDDQFSVERPDGSNFTLKIRSTKLEDSAMYFCASSVGTGVYEQYFGPGTRLTVT.